One sample yielded the 3 T cell receptor beta chains listed below, sequenced in a study of CD8+ T cells in alopecia areata. Specified treatment: oral pan-JAK inhibitor, 5-10 mg twice daily. The sequencing template was cDNA reverse transcribed from extracted RNA. The data were produced by immunoSEQ multiplex PCR, yet TCRdb's version contains in-frame clones alone and is incomplete. This table holds approximately 110,000 clones, roughly 56% found once. The sequences come from CD4+ T cells sorted from blood, collected at week 24, from a patient treated with tofacitinib. These receptors all come from a human donor with alopecia areata.

The chain has TRBV7-2 and TRBJ2-5, with 7 bases identical to TRBD1. This CDR3 comprises 15 residues. The germline CDR1 and CDR2 sequences are SGHTA and FQGNSA. The V and J ends lost 1 base and 2 bases, in that order; junction bases with no gene match: 4. CDR3 bases: TGTGCCAGCAGCTTAGGGCAGGGGGTGCAAGAGACCCAGTACTTC. It translates to CASSLGQGVQETQYF.

This clone has a single count. This chain uses TRBV23-1 with TRBJ2-2; perhaps TRBD1 as D (5 bases). TRBV23-1 falls under the ORF class, with uncertain function. Trimming shortened V by 4 bases and J by 6 bases, and 15 bases separated the two germline ends. The CDR3 has 15 amino acids. Written as DNA, the CDR3 is TGCGCCAGCAGTCTGGCAGGGCGTTTTTCCGGGGAGCTGTTTTTT. Translation: CASSLAGRFSGELFF.

The chain is built from TRBV7-2 and TRBJ1-6; D is uncertain. The germline CDR1 and CDR2 sequences are SGHTA and FQGNSA. This CDR3 spans 12 amino acids. V was trimmed by 5 bases and J by 4 bases, leaving 3 bases between them. In DNA, the CDR3 is TGTGCCAGCAGCGCATATAATTCACCCCTCCACTTT. Amino acids: CASSAYNSPLHF.